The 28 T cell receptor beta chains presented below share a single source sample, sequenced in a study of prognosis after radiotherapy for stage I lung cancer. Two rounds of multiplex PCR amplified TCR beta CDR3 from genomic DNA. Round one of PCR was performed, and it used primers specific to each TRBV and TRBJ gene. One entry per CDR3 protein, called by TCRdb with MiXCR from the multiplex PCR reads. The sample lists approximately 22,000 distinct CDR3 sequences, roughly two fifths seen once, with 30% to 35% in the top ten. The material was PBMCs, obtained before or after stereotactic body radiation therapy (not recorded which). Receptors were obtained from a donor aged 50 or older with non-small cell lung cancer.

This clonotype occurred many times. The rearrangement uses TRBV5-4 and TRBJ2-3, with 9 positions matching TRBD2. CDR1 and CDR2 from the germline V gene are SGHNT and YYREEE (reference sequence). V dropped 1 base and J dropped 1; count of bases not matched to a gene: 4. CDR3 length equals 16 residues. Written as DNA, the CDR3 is TGTGCCAGCAGCTTGTTGGTAGCGGGAGGCACAGATACGCAGTATTTT. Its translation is CASSLLVAGGTDTQYF.

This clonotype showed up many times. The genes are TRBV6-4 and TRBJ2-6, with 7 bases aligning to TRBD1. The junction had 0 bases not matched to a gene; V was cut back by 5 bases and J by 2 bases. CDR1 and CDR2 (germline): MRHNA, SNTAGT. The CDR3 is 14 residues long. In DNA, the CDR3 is TGTGCCAGCAGTACAGGGGCTGGGGCCAACGTCCTGACTTTC. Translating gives CASSTGAGANVLTF.

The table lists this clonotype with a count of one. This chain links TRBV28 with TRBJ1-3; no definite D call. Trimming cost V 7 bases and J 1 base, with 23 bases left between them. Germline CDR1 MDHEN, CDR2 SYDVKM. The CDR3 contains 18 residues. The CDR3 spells CASIPSSGVPLSGNTIYF. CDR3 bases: TGTGCCAGCATCCCTTCCTCCGGGGTTCCCCTATCTGGAAACACCATATATTTT.

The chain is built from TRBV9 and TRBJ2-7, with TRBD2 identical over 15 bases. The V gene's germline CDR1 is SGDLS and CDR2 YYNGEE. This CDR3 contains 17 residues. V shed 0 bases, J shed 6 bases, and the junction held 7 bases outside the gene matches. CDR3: CASSVGSGLAGGIEQYF. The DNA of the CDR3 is TGTGCCAGCAGCGTAGGATCGGGACTAGCGGGGGGTATCGAGCAGTACTTC.

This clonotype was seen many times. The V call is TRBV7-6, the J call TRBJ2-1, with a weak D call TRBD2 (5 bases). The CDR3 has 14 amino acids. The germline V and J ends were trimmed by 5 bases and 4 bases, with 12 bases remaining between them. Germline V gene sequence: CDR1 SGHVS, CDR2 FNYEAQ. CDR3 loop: CASSAPDFYNEQFF. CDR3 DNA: TGTGCCAGCAGCGCACCGGACTTTTACAATGAGCAGTTCTTC.

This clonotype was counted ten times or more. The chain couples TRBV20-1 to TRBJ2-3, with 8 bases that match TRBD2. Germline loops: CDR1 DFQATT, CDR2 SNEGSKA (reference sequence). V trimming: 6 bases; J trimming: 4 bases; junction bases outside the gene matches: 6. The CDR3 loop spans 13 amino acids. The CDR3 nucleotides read TGCAGTGCGTCGGGACTAGGGGCAGATACGCAGTATTTT. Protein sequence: CSASGLGADTQYF.

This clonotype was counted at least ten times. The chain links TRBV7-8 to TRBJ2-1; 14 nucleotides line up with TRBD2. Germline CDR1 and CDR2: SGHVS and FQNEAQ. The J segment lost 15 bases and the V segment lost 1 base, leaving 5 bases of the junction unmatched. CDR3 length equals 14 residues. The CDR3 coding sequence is TGTGCCAGCAGCTTAGGACTAGCGGGAGGGCCGGTGTTCTTC. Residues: CASSLGLAGGPVFF.

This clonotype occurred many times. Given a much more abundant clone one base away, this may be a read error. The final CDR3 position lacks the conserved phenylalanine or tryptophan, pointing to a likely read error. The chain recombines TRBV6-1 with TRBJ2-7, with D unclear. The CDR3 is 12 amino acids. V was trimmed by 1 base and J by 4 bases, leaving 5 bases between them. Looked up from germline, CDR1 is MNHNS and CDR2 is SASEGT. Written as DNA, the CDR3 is TGTGCCAGCAGTGAAGGGCAGTACGAGCAGTACCTC. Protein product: CASSEGQYEQYL.

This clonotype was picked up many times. CDR3 sequence reads: CASRPTGYYEQYF. The CDR3, as DNA: TGTGCCAGCAGGCCCACAGGGTACTACGAGCAGTACTTC. The chain couples TRBV28 to TRBJ2-7, with a weak D call TRBD1 (6 bases). The germline CDR1 and CDR2 sequences are MDHEN and SYDVKM. V was pared by 6 bases and J by 3 bases, with 12 bases between. The CDR3 has 13 amino acids.

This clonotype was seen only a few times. The CDR3 region has the DNA TGTGCCAGCAGCGGCGCGCTGGTGCCTAGCACAGATACGCAGTATTTT. This codes for CASSGALVPSTDTQYF. The chain joins TRBV7-4 to TRBJ2-3; no reliable D call. V dropped 5 bases and J dropped 0 bases, with 15 bases sitting between them. The CDR3 is 16 residues long. Germline CDR1 reads SGHVT; CDR2 reads SQSDAQ.

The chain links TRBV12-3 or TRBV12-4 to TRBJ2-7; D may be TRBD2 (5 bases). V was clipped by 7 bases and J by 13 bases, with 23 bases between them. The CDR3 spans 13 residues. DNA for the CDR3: TGTGCCAGCAAGAACCCGGGGAGTGCCGATCATTACTTC. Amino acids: CASKNPGSADHYF.

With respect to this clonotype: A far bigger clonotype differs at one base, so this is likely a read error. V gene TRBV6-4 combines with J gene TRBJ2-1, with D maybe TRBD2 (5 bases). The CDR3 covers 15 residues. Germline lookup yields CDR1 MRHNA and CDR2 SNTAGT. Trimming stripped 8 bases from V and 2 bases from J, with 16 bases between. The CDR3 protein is CASLLGSVTYNEQFF. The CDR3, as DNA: TGTGCCAGCCTACTTGGGAGCGTAACCTACAATGAGCAGTTCTTC.

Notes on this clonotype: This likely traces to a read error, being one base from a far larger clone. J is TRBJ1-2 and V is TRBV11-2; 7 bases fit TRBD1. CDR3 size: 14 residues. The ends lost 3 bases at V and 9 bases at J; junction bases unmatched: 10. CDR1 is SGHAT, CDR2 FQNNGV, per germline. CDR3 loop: CASSFRSGGHCYTF. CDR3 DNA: TGTGCCAGCAGCTTCAGATCAGGGGGTCATTGCTACACCTTC.

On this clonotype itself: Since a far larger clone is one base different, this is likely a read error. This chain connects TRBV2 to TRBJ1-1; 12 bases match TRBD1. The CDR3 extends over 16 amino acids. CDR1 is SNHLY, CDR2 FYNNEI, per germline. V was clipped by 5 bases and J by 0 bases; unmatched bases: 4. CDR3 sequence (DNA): TGTGCCAGCAGTCGGGACAGGGGGCCTATGAACACTGAAGCTTTCTTT. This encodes CASSRDRGPMNTEAFF. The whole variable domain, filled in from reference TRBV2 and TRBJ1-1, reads EPEVTQTPSHQVTQMGQEVILRCVPISNHLYFYWYRQILGQKVEFLVSFYNNEISEKSEIFDDQFSVERPDGSNFTLKIRSTKLEDSAMYFCASSRDRGPMNTEAFFGQGTRLTVV.

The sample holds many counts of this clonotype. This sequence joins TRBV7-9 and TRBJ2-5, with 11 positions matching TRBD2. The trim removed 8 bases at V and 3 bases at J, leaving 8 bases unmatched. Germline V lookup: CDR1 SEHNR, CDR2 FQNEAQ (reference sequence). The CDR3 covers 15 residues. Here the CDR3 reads CASGASGRSEETQYF. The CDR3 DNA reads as TGTGCCAGCGGGGCTAGCGGGAGGAGTGAAGAGACCCAGTACTTC.

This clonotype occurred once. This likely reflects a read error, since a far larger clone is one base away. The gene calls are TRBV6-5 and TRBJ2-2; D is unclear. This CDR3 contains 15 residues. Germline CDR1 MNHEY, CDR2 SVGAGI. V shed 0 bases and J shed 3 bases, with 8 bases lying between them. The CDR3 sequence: CASSYSTRYTGELFF. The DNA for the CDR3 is TGTGCCAGCAGTTACTCGACCAGATACACCGGGGAGCTGTTTTTT.

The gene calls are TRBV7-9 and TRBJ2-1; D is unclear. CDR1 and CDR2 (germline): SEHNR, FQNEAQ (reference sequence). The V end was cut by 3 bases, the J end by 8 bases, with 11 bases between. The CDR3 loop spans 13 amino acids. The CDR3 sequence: CASSFAWYDEQFF. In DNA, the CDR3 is TGTGCCAGCAGCTTTGCCTGGTATGATGAGCAGTTCTTC.

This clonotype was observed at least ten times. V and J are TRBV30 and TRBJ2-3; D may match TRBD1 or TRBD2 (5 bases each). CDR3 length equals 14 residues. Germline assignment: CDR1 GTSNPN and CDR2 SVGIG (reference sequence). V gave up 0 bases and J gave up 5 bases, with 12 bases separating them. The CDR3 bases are TGTGCCTGGAGTGTATTAGGGACCGGAGATACGCAGTATTTT. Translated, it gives CAWSVLGTGDTQYF.

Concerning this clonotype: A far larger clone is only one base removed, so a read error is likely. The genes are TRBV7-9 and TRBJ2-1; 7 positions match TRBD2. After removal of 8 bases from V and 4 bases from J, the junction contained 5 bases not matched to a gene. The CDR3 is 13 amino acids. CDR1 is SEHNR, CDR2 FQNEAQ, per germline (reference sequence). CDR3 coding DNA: TGTGCCAGCGGACCTAGCGGATACAATGAGCAGTTCTTC. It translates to CASGPSGYNEQFF.

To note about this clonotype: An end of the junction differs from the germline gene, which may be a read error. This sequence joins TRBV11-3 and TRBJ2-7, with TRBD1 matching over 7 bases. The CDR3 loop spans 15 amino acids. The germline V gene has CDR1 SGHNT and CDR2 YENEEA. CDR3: CARSSYRDSPYEQYF. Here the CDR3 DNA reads TGTGCCAGAAGCTCATACAGGGACAGTCCCTACGAGCAGTACTTC.

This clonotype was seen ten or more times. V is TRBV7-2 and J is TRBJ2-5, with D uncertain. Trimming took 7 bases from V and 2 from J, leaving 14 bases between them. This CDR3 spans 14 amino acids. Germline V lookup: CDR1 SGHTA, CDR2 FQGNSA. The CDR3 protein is CASTSTRVQETQYF. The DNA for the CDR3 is TGTGCCAGCACCTCGACCCGGGTACAAGAGACCCAGTACTTC.

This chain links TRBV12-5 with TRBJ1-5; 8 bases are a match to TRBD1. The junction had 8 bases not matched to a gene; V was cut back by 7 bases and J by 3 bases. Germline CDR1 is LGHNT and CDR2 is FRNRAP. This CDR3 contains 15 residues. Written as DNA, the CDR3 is TGTGCTAGTGTGGCAGGGGGCGACGACAATCAGCCCCAGCATTTT. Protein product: CASVAGGDDNQPQHF.

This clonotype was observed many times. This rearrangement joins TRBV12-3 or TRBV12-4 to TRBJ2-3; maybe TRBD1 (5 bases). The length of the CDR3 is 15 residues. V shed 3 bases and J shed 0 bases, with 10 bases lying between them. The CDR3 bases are TGTGCCAGCAGTTTTTTACAGGCAAGCACAGATACGCAGTATTTT. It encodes CASSFLQASTDTQYF.

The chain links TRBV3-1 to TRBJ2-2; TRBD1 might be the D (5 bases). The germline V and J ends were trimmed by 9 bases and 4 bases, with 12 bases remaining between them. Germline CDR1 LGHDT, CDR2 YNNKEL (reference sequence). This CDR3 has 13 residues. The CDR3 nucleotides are TGTGCCAGTGGTGGGGCTGGCACCGGGGAGCTGTTTTTT. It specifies CASGGAGTGELFF.

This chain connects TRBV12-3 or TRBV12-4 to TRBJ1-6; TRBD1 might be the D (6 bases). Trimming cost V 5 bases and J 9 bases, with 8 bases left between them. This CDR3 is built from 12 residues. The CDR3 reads CASSGGASPLHF. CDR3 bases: TGTGCCAGCAGTGGGGGGGCTTCACCCCTCCACTTT.

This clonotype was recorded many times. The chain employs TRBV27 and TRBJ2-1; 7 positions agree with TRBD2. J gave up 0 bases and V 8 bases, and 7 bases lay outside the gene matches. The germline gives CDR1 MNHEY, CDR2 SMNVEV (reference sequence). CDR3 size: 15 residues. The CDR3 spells CASRSGTNSYNEQFF. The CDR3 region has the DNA TGTGCCAGCCGCTCGGGGACTAACTCCTACAATGAGCAGTTCTTC.

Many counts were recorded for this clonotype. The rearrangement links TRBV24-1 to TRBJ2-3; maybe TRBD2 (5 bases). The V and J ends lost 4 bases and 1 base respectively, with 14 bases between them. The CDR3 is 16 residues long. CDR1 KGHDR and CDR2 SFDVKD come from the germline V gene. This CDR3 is CATSDHAGIGTDTQYF. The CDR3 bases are TGTGCCACCAGTGACCACGCGGGTATCGGCACAGATACGCAGTATTTT.

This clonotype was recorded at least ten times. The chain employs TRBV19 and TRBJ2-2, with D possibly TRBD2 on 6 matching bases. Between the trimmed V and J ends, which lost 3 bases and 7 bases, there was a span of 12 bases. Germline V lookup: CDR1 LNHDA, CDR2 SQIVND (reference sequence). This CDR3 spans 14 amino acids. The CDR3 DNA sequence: TGTGCCAGTAGTATGGCCCCGGGGGACGGGGAGCTGTTTTTT. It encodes CASSMAPGDGELFF.